A single sample gave rise to the 10 T cell receptor beta chains below, sequenced in a study of blood T cells in healthy people across ages. The second PCR ran 7 to 11 cycles with a sample-barcoded 5' primer and J-beta primers. TCRdb analysed the 5' RACE reads with MiXCR anew, one entry per CDR3 protein. The sample contains over a million distinct CDR3 sequences, 55% to 75% of which appear only once. Sample: blood. The receptors were sampled from a man between 18 and 29 years old in good health.

In this sample, this clonotype turned up a few times. V and J are TRBV20-1 and TRBJ2-5; D possibly corresponds to TRBD1 (8 bases). CDR1 is DFQATT, CDR2 SNEGSKA, per germline (reference sequence). This CDR3 is built from 14 residues. Trimming removed 3 bases at V and 5 bases at J, with 16 bases between. This CDR3 is CSASRTGRGETQYF. DNA for the CDR3: TGCAGTGCTAGTAGGACAGGGAGGGGGGAGACCCAGTACTTC.

The chain employs TRBV4-3 and TRBJ2-3; a possible D gene is TRBD2 (6 bases). The CDR3 length is 15 residues. V was cut by 1 base and J by 4 bases, with 12 bases left in between. Germline V gene data show CDR1 as LGHNA and CDR2 as YSLEER. Here the CDR3 DNA reads TGCGCCAGCAGCCAAGTCCAGGGCGGGGCAGATACGCAGTATTTT. Translating gives CASSQVQGGADTQYF.

This sequence joins TRBV20-1 and TRBJ2-7; no definite D call. V was shortened by 0 bases and J by 4 bases, with 16 bases between the two germline ends. CDR1 is DFQATT, CDR2 SNEGSKA, per germline (reference sequence). CDR3 length: 15 residues. This chain's CDR3 is CSARDSGQPDYEQYF. The CDR3 DNA follows: TGCAGTGCTAGAGATTCGGGCCAACCCGATTACGAGCAGTACTTC.

V gene TRBV12-3 or TRBV12-4 combines with J gene TRBJ2-5, with D hard to call. This CDR3 is built from 14 residues. V was trimmed by 6 bases and J by 11 bases, leaving 22 bases between them. The CDR3 reads CASSGLGGYNGQYF. As DNA, the CDR3 is TGTGCCAGCAGCGGGCTGGGTGGCTATAATGGGCAGTACTTC.

In this sample, this clonotype turned up a few times. The CDR3: CASSYEGASTDTQYF. CDR3 in DNA: TGTGCCAGCAGTTACGAGGGGGCTAGCACAGATACGCAGTATTTT. The chain employs TRBV6-6 and TRBJ2-3, with TRBD1 matching 7 bases. With V trimmed by 2 bases and J by 0 bases, 2 bases remained unmatched. Germline V gene data show CDR1 as MNHNY and CDR2 as SVGAGI (reference sequence). This CDR3 is built from 15 residues.

The J gene is TRBJ2-7, the V gene TRBV15; D may be TRBD1 (6 bases). V was shortened by 1 base and J by 2 bases, with 12 bases between the two germline ends. This CDR3 is built from 15 residues. Germline CDR1 LNHNV, CDR2 YYDKDF (reference sequence). CDR3 sequence (DNA): TGTGCCACCAGCAGAGTAACAGGGAACCCCTACGAGCAGTACTTC. This gives the protein CATSRVTGNPYEQYF.

The V call is TRBV20-1, the J call TRBJ2-5; TRBD1 agrees at 12 bases. V was pared by 6 bases and J by 4 bases, with 6 bases of the junction left unmatched. Germline loops: CDR1 DFQATT, CDR2 SNEGSKA (reference sequence). The CDR3 covers 14 residues. CDR3 in amino acids: CSADRDRGPETQYF. CDR3 nucleotide sequence: TGCAGTGCAGACCGGGACAGGGGGCCAGAGACCCAGTACTTC.

This clonotype was counted between two and nine times. The gene calls are TRBV20-1 and TRBJ1-5; D not resolved. Per germline, CDR1 DFQATT and CDR2 SNEGSKA (reference sequence). The CDR3 is 12 amino acids. The V end lost 4 bases, the J end lost 0 bases, and 4 bases lay between the germline ends. The CDR3 DNA reads as TGCAGTGCTACCGATAGCAATCAGCCCCAGCATTTT. The encoded protein is CSATDSNQPQHF.

Notes on this clonotype: This likely comes from a read error, as the CDR3 has no conserved phenylalanine or tryptophan at its end. V is TRBV28 and J is TRBJ2-2; D is perhaps TRBD1 or TRBD2 (6 bases each). Germline values: CDR1 MDHEN, CDR2 SYDVKM. This CDR3 has 15 residues. V was shortened by 5 bases and J by 3 bases, with 13 bases between the two germline ends. The CDR3 reads CASSHDRRDTGELFL. The CDR3 nucleotides read TGTGCCAGCAGTCACGACAGGAGGGACACCGGGGAGCTGTTTTTG.

This clonotype was detected a few times. V usage is TRBV4-1 and J usage is TRBJ2-3; 7 positions match TRBD2. In germline, CDR1 is MGHRA, CDR2 YSYEKL. This CDR3 region has 17 residues. Trimming cost V 0 bases and J 0 bases; bases outside gene matches: 6. The CDR3 bases are TGCGCCAGCAGCCAAGAGAGGGGACTACCAAGCACAGATACGCAGTATTTT. Its protein is CASSQERGLPSTDTQYF.